The sequence of this T cell receptor beta chain was determined in a study of siplizumab effects on memory and regulatory T cells. General observations from the study: Unstimulated subsets were the mapping target of only a minor fraction of alloreactive clones. Siplizumab conditions gave an average of almost 70% Treg-derived mappable alloreactive CD4+ clones, versus 25% to 30% for controls.

V lost 7 bases, J lost 1 base, and 10 bases lay in between. The CDR3 has 13 amino acids. CDR1 and CDR2 from the germline V gene are SGHDN and FVKESK. The assay was immunoSEQ multiplex PCR, and TCRdb's table has in-frame clones only and misses some. Of roughly 97,000 clones listed, about 94% were seen once; the top ten hold 0.55% to 0.8%. Details on this clone: Antigen unknown.

The chain uses TRBV14 and TRBJ1-1, with D perhaps TRBD1 (5 bases). The specimen was Tregs sorted from blood. The TCR comes from a human donor in good health. The CDR3 sequence: CASIKTGNTEAFF. DNA for the CDR3: TGTGCCAGCATCAAAACAGGGAACACTGAAGCTTTCTTT. The variable domain in full, with the rest retrieved from reference TRBV14 and TRBJ1-1, is EAGVTQFPSHSVIEKGQTVTLRCDPISGHDNLYWYRRVMGKEIKFLLHFVKESKQDESGMPNNRFLAERTGGTYSTLKVQPAELEDSGVYFCASIKTGNTEAFFGQGTRLTVV.